This T cell receptor (beta chain) emerged from a study of blood T cells in healthy people across ages. This clonotype was counted between two and nine times. Looked up from germline, CDR1 is MNHNY and CDR2 is SVGAGI (reference sequence). V gave up 6 bases and J gave up 4 bases, with 15 bases separating them. The CDR3 is 15 residues long. The second PCR ran about 6 to 12 cycles with a sample-barcoded 5' primer and J-beta primers. Each CDR3 protein is one row after TCRdb ran MiXCR on the 5' RACE reads. The table includes about 500,000 distinct CDR3 sequences, 20% to 30% detected once. This sample also appeared in a second study, on T cells of mothers and their children.

Sequencing was carried out using blood. V and J are TRBV6-6 and TRBJ1-4; D might be TRBD1 (6 bases). The receptor was derived from a boy younger than 18 in good health. CDR3 region: CASRPDRPLNEKLFF. The CDR3 DNA reads TGTGCCAGCAGACCTGACAGGCCGCTTAATGAAAAACTGTTTTTT.